This entry lists 18 T cell receptor beta chains sequenced from one sample in a study of vaccination and CD4 T cells after COVID-19. Treatment described: roughly 10-day PBMC culture with coronavirus spike peptide pools or control peptides (ViraFEST assay). These receptors lack a known antigen. Scientists ran DNA taken from cultured CD4+ T cells through the Oncomine TCR Beta short-read assay for sequencing. TCRdb re-called the PCR reads through MiXCR, storing one row per CDR3 protein. The top ten clones hold approximately 8.4% of a sample with 17,000 or so distinct CDR3 sequences, roughly 40% of them seen once. The sample consisted of CD4+ T cells from blood, cultured in vitro. The receptors were gathered from a human donor who had recovered from COVID-19.

The chain couples TRBV5-5 to TRBJ1-1; possibly TRBD1 for D (5 bases). The CDR3 loop spans 16 amino acids. Germline assignment: CDR1 SGHKS and CDR2 YYEKEE (reference sequence). The V and J ends lost 0 bases and 2 bases respectively, with 14 bases between them. CDR3 sequence reads: CASSLGRGVPNTEAFF. Written as DNA, the CDR3 is TGTGCCAGCAGCTTGGGGCGGGGGGTACCAAACACTGAAGCTTTCTTT.

J is TRBJ2-3 and V is TRBV12-3 or TRBV12-4, with D possibly being TRBD2 (6 bases). This CDR3 contains 12 residues. The ends were cut back, 7 bases at V and 3 bases at J, with 8 bases in the middle. The DNA of the CDR3 is TGTGCCAGCACCCGGGAGACAGATACGCAGTATTTT. Its translation is CASTRETDTQYF.

The CDR3 spells CSVDLGSSNEKLFF. The DNA for the CDR3 is TGCAGCGTTGATTTGGGCAGCTCTAATGAAAAACTGTTTTTT. This chain uses TRBV29-1 with TRBJ1-4; the D is unclear. There are 14 residues in the CDR3. Germline V gene sequence: CDR1 SQVTM, CDR2 ANQGSEA. V lost 3 bases and J lost 3, with 11 bases in between.

J is TRBJ1-1 and V is TRBV18, with 7 bases lining up with TRBD1. This CDR3 comprises 14 residues. From germline, CDR1 is KGHSH and CDR2 LQKENI. V shed 4 bases, J shed 3 bases, and the junction held 5 bases outside the gene matches. The CDR3 loop reads CASSRQGGDTEAFF. CDR3 bases: TGTGCCAGCTCACGGCAGGGGGGGGACACTGAAGCTTTCTTT.

V is TRBV20-1 and J is TRBJ1-1; 10 bases map to TRBD1. The CDR3 is made up of 14 amino acids. Per the germline V gene, CDR1 is DFQATT and CDR2 is SNEGSKA (reference sequence). The J segment lost 10 bases and the V segment lost 0 bases, leaving 8 bases of the junction unmatched. The CDR3 DNA sequence: TGCAGTGCTAGAGAGACAGGGGGCGGTTTCGGAGCTTTCTTT. This codes for CSARETGGGFGAFF.

The chain combines TRBV28 with TRBJ2-5; D assignment may be TRBD1 or TRBD2 (6 bases each). The CDR3 loop spans 14 amino acids. Germline V gene lookup returns CDR1 MDHEN and CDR2 SYDVKM. V was shortened by 0 bases and J by 5 bases, with 10 bases between the two germline ends. CDR3 protein: CASSLWGGWETQYF. The CDR3 DNA reads TGTGCCAGCAGTTTATGGGGGGGCTGGGAGACCCAGTACTTC.

CDR3 coding DNA: TGCAGTGCTAGAGGGTGGACGGGAAGGATTCTGGAGACCCAGTACTTC. This sequence encodes CSARGWTGRILETQYF. This rearrangement joins TRBV20-1 to TRBJ2-5; D is possibly TRBD2 (5 bases). Trimming took 1 base from V and 5 from J, leaving 20 bases between them. Germline values: CDR1 DFQATT, CDR2 SNEGSKA (reference sequence). The CDR3 length is 16 residues.

The chain has TRBV20-1 and TRBJ2-2, with 7 bases that match TRBD1. The trim removed 6 bases at V and 2 bases at J, leaving 12 bases unmatched. CDR1 is DFQATT and CDR2 is SNEGSKA in the germline V gene (reference sequence). The CDR3 contains 16 residues. The CDR3 DNA reads TGCAGTGCCATTGAGGGGGCGTCCCCAAACACCGGGGAGCTGTTTTTT. This encodes CSAIEGASPNTGELFF.

The rearrangement links TRBV6-1 to TRBJ1-2; D possibly corresponds to TRBD1 (6 bases). The ends were cut back, 8 bases at V and 5 bases at J, with 15 bases in the middle. CDR1 is MNHNS, CDR2 SASEGT, per germline. CDR3 length equals 13 residues. CDR3 sequence reads: CASQRVGGYGYTF. The CDR3 DNA sequence: TGTGCCAGCCAAAGAGTAGGGGGGTATGGCTACACCTTC.

The J gene is TRBJ1-1, the V gene TRBV6-2 or TRBV6-3, with 12 bases lining up with TRBD1. Trimming took 6 bases from V and 0 from J; bases not matched to a gene: 5. The germline V gene has CDR1 MNHEY and CDR2 SVGEGT. This CDR3 is built from 16 residues. As DNA, the CDR3 is TGTGCCAGCAGGGGACAGGGGGCAGCCATGAACACTGAAGCTTTCTTT. Its translation: CASRGQGAAMNTEAFF.

The chain combines TRBV5-4 with TRBJ2-1; 15 nucleotides line up with TRBD2. V trimming: 4 bases; J trimming: 8 bases; junction bases outside the gene matches: 7. Germline CDR1 SGHNT, CDR2 YYREEE (reference sequence). This CDR3 has 16 residues. CDR3 sequence reads: CASSLRTSGRAHEQFF. The DNA for the CDR3 is TGTGCCAGCAGCCTGCGGACTAGCGGGAGGGCCCATGAGCAGTTCTTC.

There are a few counts of this clonotype. The chain is built from TRBV6-1 and TRBJ2-3; D gene unclear. Per germline, CDR1 MNHNS and CDR2 SASEGT. With 4 bases removed from V and 5 bases from J, the gap between germline ends came to 16 bases. This CDR3 is 15 amino acids long. The CDR3 nucleotides are TGTGCCAGCAGTGGCGACTCGTCTCGGATAGATACGCAGTATTTT. Amino acid sequence: CASSGDSSRIDTQYF.

This clonotype occurred a few times. The V call is TRBV27, the J call TRBJ2-7, with no clear D. Germline V lookup: CDR1 MNHEY, CDR2 SMNVEV (reference sequence). Trimming shortened V by 6 bases and J by 3 bases, and 18 bases separated the two germline ends. The CDR3 extends over 15 amino acids. The chain's CDR3 is CASRGRRSEGYEQYF. Here the CDR3 DNA reads TGTGCCAGCAGGGGTAGACGGAGTGAAGGCTACGAGCAGTACTTC.

This clonotype was recorded a few times. The chain carries TRBV21-1 and TRBJ2-7; the tabulated D call, TRBD1, remains unverified against the DNA. TRBV21-1 is noted as a pseudogene. This CDR3 region has 15 residues. The DNA for the CDR3 is TGTGCCAGCAGCACGGGACAGGGGGCCACCTACGAGCAGTACTTC. It is translated as CASSTGQGATYEQYF.

This sequence joins TRBV19 and TRBJ1-5; D call uncertain. CDR3 size: 14 residues. CDR1 and CDR2 from the germline V gene are LNHDA and SQIVND (reference sequence). Deletions cut 7 bases from V and 6 bases from J, with 16 bases between. The CDR3 loop is CASKQHRRGQPQHF. The CDR3, as DNA: TGTGCCAGTAAACAGCATAGACGGGGTCAGCCCCAGCATTTT.

This clonotype has just a few counts. This sequence joins TRBV6-1 and TRBJ2-5; D uncertain. CDR3 length equals 12 residues. Trimming cost V 5 bases and J 4 bases, with 8 bases left between them. In germline, CDR1 is MNHNS, CDR2 SASEGT. In DNA form, the CDR3 reads TGTGCCAGCAGTCCGGAACGAGAGACCCAGTACTTC. Its translation: CASSPERETQYF.

This chain joins TRBV7-9 and TRBJ2-2; 7 bases are a match to TRBD1. The ends lost 5 bases at V and 7 bases at J; junction bases unmatched: 7. In germline, CDR1 is SEHNR, CDR2 FQNEAQ (reference sequence). There are 14 residues in the CDR3. CDR3 nucleotides: TGTGCCAGCAGCACGTCACAGGGGAGCGGGGAGCTGTTTTTT. As protein: CASSTSQGSGELFF.

This chain connects TRBV20-1 to TRBJ2-3; 8 bases are shared with TRBD1. V dropped 1 base and J dropped 1; count of bases not matched to a gene: 7. The CDR3 runs 16 residues. The V gene's germline CDR1 is DFQATT and CDR2 SNEGSKA (reference sequence). This CDR3 reads CSARVGRGPGTDTQYF. The CDR3 DNA is TGCAGTGCTAGAGTGGGCAGGGGGCCTGGCACAGATACGCAGTATTTT.